This T cell receptor beta chain was captured in a study of Ad26.COV2.S vaccination and SARS-CoV-2 variants. Whole-study results and caveats: Vaccinated and placebo-treated recipients had similar non-spike TCR breadth. CD8+ and CD4+ T cells specific for spike reportedly responded with substantial breadth after vaccination.

In regard to this clone: The antigen remains undetermined.

Germline V gene sequence: CDR1 MNHEY, CDR2 SVGAGI. The CDR3 extends over 15 amino acids. V lost 6 bases and J lost 6; bases outside the gene matches: 3. Stated treatment: some 20 received Ad26.COV2.S at low or high dose, single or two shots; roughly five received placebo; per-sample allocation not given. On day 63 after the first injection, vaccine and placebo recipients gave samples. Only in-frame clones appear in the TCRdb table, and some are missing; sequencing was by immunoSEQ multiplex PCR. The table includes over 450,000 clones, 89% detected once. The sequence was collected from a person between 18 and 65 years old who received the Ad26.COV2.S COVID-19 vaccine or a placebo. The V gene is TRBV6-5, the J gene TRBJ2-1; 15 positions agree with TRBD2. The sequenced sample was peripheral blood, obtained in a trial of Ad26.COV2.S vaccine versus placebo. CDR3 bases: TGTGCCAGCAGCTCGGGACTAGCGGGAGGCAATGAGCAGTTCTTC. It yields the protein CASSSGLAGGNEQFF.